A single sample is the source of the 17 T cell receptor beta chains below, sequenced in a study of T cell changes during pregnancy in multiple sclerosis. Some clones are missing from TCRdb's copy, which holds only in-frame ones; the method was immunoSEQ multiplex PCR. The table shows approximately 84,000 clones, with around 93% occurring only once. The sample consisted of peripheral blood, taken in the third trimester of pregnancy. The receptors derive from a female donor with multiple sclerosis, enrolled in a pregnancy study.

This clone appeared once. This chain joins TRBV6-6 and TRBJ2-1; 9 nucleotides match TRBD2. With 5 bases clipped from V and 6 bases from J, the junction kept 11 bases outside the gene matches. From germline, CDR1 is MNHNY and CDR2 SVGAGI (reference sequence). The CDR3 sequence is 16 residues long. CDR3 amino acids: CASSGTAGGPGNEQFF. The CDR3 DNA is TGTGCCAGCAGTGGGACCGCGGGGGGGCCAGGCAATGAGCAGTTCTTC.

The rearrangement links TRBV4-1 to TRBJ2-7, with D perhaps matching TRBD1 (5 bases). The germline V and J ends were trimmed by 0 bases and 1 base, with 7 bases remaining between them. Germline CDR1 reads MGHRA; CDR2 reads YSYEKL. The CDR3 totals 14 residues. CDR3 DNA: TGCGCCAGCAGCCAAGATAAGGGGTCCTACGAGCAGTACTTC. It translates to CASSQDKGSYEQYF.

This chain uses TRBV2 with TRBJ1-1, with TRBD1 matching over 8 bases. The V gene's germline CDR1 is SNHLY and CDR2 FYNNEI. The ends lost 5 bases at V and 9 bases at J; junction bases unmatched: 17. There are 16 residues in the CDR3. The CDR3 coding sequence is TGTGCCAGCAGTTACGGACAGGGTGAAATCAGTGGGCAAGCTTTCTTT. Translation gives CASSYGQGEISGQAFF.

The chain employs TRBV5-1 and TRBJ1-2, with D possibly matching TRBD1 (6 bases). The CDR3 has 16 residues. V was cut by 4 bases and J by 4 bases, with 20 bases left in between. Germline values: CDR1 SGHRS, CDR2 YFSETQ. The CDR3 loop reads CASSTHDRFFPYGYTF. The CDR3 bases are TGCGCCAGCAGCACACACGACAGGTTCTTCCCCTATGGCTACACCTTC.

This chain links TRBV6-1 with TRBJ2-7; 11 bases map to TRBD1. The CDR3 runs to 14 residues. With V trimmed by 7 bases and J by 3 bases, 5 bases remained unmatched. CDR1 MNHNS and CDR2 SASEGT come from the germline V gene. The CDR3 spells CASTEGTGGYEQYF. DNA for the CDR3: TGTGCCAGCACCGAAGGGACAGGGGGCTACGAGCAGTACTTC.

The gene calls are TRBV2 and TRBJ2-1, with TRBD2 matching 11 bases. From germline, CDR1 is SNHLY and CDR2 FYNNEI. Germline trimming cut 9 bases from V and 6 bases from J; bases unmatched to any gene: 10. CDR3 length equals 15 residues. The CDR3 region has the DNA TGTGCCAGTATATCACTAGCGGGGGTGGGCAATGAGCAGTTCTTC. This translates into CASISLAGVGNEQFF.

V is TRBV6-5 and J is TRBJ1-1, with D possibly being TRBD1 (6 bases). V was cut by 9 bases and J by 2 bases, with 13 bases left in between. CDR1 and CDR2 (germline): MNHEY, SVGAGI. This CDR3 spans 13 amino acids. The CDR3 spells CASRQARNTEAFF. The CDR3, as DNA: TGTGCCAGTAGACAGGCCCGAAACACTGAAGCTTTCTTT.

The J gene is TRBJ2-2, the V gene TRBV7-8, with 7 bases that match TRBD1. The CDR3 is made up of 16 amino acids. The germline V gene has CDR1 SGHVS and CDR2 FQNEAQ. The V gene end was trimmed by 1 base and the J gene end by 2 bases; junction bases not matched to a gene: 4. CDR3 loop: CASSLGQGTNTGELFF. CDR3 in DNA: TGTGCCAGCAGCTTAGGACAGGGAACCAACACCGGGGAGCTGTTTTTT.

The rearrangement uses TRBV10-3 and TRBJ1-2; D not certain. The CDR3 has 14 residues. The germline V and J ends were trimmed by 2 bases and 1 base, with 8 bases remaining between them. Germline-derived CDR1 and CDR2 are ENHRY and SYGVKD. DNA for the CDR3: TGTGCCATCAGTGAGGAGGGCAATAACTATGGCTACACCTTC. It translates to CAISEEGNNYGYTF.

The genes are TRBV6-5 and TRBJ1-2; possible D gene TRBD1, 6 bases. Germline V gene lookup returns CDR1 MNHEY and CDR2 SVGAGI. The CDR3 has 13 residues. V lost 5 bases to trimming and J lost 4 bases, with 11 bases between them. This CDR3 is CASSQQGPYGYTF. The CDR3, as DNA: TGTGCCAGCAGTCAACAGGGCCCCTATGGCTACACCTTC.

The chain has TRBV11-2 and TRBJ2-7, with 10 bases lining up with TRBD2. Unmatched junction bases numbered 4, after V lost 5 bases and J lost 3 bases. This CDR3 comprises 14 residues. From germline, CDR1 is SGHAT and CDR2 FQNNGV. This chain's CDR3 is CASSPLAGVYEQYF. The CDR3 bases are TGTGCCAGCAGCCCCCTAGCGGGAGTCTACGAGCAGTACTTC.

The rearrangement joins TRBV4-2 to TRBJ2-5, with TRBD2 matching over 9 bases. Germline V gene data show CDR1 as LGHNA and CDR2 as YNFKEQ. Trimming took 0 bases from V and 1 from J; bases not matched to a gene: 6. The CDR3 spans 17 residues. Here the CDR3 reads CASSQEIAGAFQETQYF. In DNA, the CDR3 is TGTGCCAGCAGCCAAGAAATAGCGGGGGCTTTCCAAGAGACCCAGTACTTC.

The chain couples TRBV30 to TRBJ1-2, with 9 bases fitting TRBD1. CDR1 and CDR2 (germline): GTSNPN, SVGIG (reference sequence). The length of the CDR3 is 14 residues. V shed 2 bases, J shed 6 bases, and the junction held 7 bases outside the gene matches. The DNA for the CDR3 is TGTGCCTGGAGTAAAGGACAGGGGCTAAATGGCTACACCTTC. Its protein is CAWSKGQGLNGYTF.

The V gene is TRBV13, the J gene TRBJ2-7, with a tentative D call TRBD1 (6 bases). The CDR3 length is 12 residues. The V gene lost 4 bases and the J gene lost 4 bases, with 8 bases spanning the gap. The germline gives CDR1 PRHDT, CDR2 FYEKMQ (reference sequence). CDR3 nucleotides: TGTGCCAGCAGCTCTCAGGGGTACGAGCAGTACTTC. It is translated as CASSSQGYEQYF.

V is TRBV5-1 and J is TRBJ1-4, with 7 bases identical to TRBD1. Germline V gene sequence: CDR1 SGHRS, CDR2 YFSETQ. Trimming removed 3 bases from V and 7 bases from J; junction bases left unmatched: 12. The CDR3 is made up of 16 amino acids. The CDR3, as DNA: TGCGCCAGCAGCTGGCCAACCGGGACAGACGGTGAAAAACTGTTTTTT. This translates into CASSWPTGTDGEKLFF. The full variable domain, rest sourced from reference TRBV5-1 and TRBJ1-4, is KAGVTQTPRYLIKTRGQQVTLSCSPISGHRSVSWYQQTPGQGLQFLFEYFSETQRNKGNFPGRFSGRQFSNSRSEMNVSTLELGDSALYLCASSWPTGTDGEKLFFGSGTQLSVL.

The V call is TRBV4-1, the J call TRBJ1-4, with TRBD1 matching 8 bases. The CDR3 runs 13 residues. The V gene end was trimmed by 1 base and the J gene end by 11 bases; junction bases not matched to a gene: 3. Per germline, CDR1 MGHRA and CDR2 YSYEKL. The CDR3 loop reads CASSQAGGGKLFF. CDR3 nucleotides: TGCGCCAGCAGCCAAGCAGGGGGCGGTAAACTGTTTTTT.

The chain joins TRBV5-1 to TRBJ1-1, with 9 bases aligning to TRBD1. J was trimmed by 2 bases and V by 3 bases; bases with no gene match: 2. From germline, CDR1 is SGHRS and CDR2 YFSETQ. CDR3 length: 14 residues. The chain's CDR3 is CASSSTGGNTEAFF. CDR3 nucleotides: TGCGCCAGCAGCTCGACAGGGGGAAACACTGAAGCTTTCTTT.